This T cell receptor beta chain was retrieved from a study of T cells in Graves' hyperthyroidism and ophthalmopathy (dated by TCRdb to between 2019 and 2020). Context from the whole study: Peripheral blood was sampled at the time of initial diagnosis, prior to any treatment. Prospective prediction of ophthalmopathy was tested in an independent validation cohort of 18 to 20 hyperthyroidism patients and 17 patients who later progressed to ophthalmopathy. The study also compared thyroid tissue and blood T-cell repertoires from five or six Graves' hyperthyroidism patients. TCR V-J signatures able to tell the groups apart were searched for in a discovery cohort of 90 to 100 patients, of whom more than 40 had Graves' ophthalmopathy and 55 to 65 had stable Graves' hyperthyroidism. The paper reports TCR Vbeta CDR3 sequencing of over 130 peripheral blood samples: fewer than 50 ophthalmopathy, under 85 hyperthyroidism and approximately 17 progressor patients. The 95 to 100 discovery patients were divided at random into training and test sets in a 7:3 ratio. Once sampling was done, hyperthyroidism patients were given methimazole at a starting dose of 30 mg daily, whereas ophthalmopathy patients were given high-dose intravenous methylprednisolone. Broader findings and caveats from the paper: A 13 V-J signature model separated ophthalmopathy from stable hyperthyroidism, with roughly 88% sensitivity and 81.08% specificity in cross-validation and 80%/75% in testing. Most expanded thyroid clonotypes (frequency above 0.001) were also detected in blood, a finding suggesting that blood repertoires may reflect thyroid immune responses. No statistical method was used to set the sample size in advance, and investigators knew the group allocation. In validation, the model predicted progression to ophthalmopathy with roughly 70% sensitivity and 72% to 85% specificity, a median of roughly seven months before onset.

The germline V gene (reference sequence) sets CDR1 to MNHEY and CDR2 to SMNVEV. There are 15 amino acids in the CDR3, from cysteine to phenylalanine inclusive. The kept DNA is CDR3 alone, 45 bases in frame from the first base. Trimming removed 7 bases from V and 2 bases from J, leaving 17 bases between the germline ends. This clonotype was observed a few times. Its target antigen remains unknown. It has no much larger one-base neighbor in the sample; base qualities were not kept. Hyperthyroidism patients were aged 18 to 65 years and newly diagnosed, with disease duration of less than 2 months. Any patient with an uncontrolled infection, another autoimmune disease, pregnancy or lactation was excluded. Diagnoses were based on clinical symptoms, serum thyroxine and TRAb, thyroid ultrasound and orbital computed tomography. Blood from progressor patients was drawn when they were first diagnosed with hyperthyroidism, before any ophthalmopathy symptoms appeared. Ficoll-Paque density gradient centrifugation was used to isolate PBMCs from 8 to 10 ml of fresh peripheral blood. Progressor patients were initially diagnosed with Graves' hyperthyroidism and developed ophthalmopathy during follow-up. Total RNA was extracted with Trizol reagent, and quality was checked on an Agilent 2100 Bioanalyzer.

The TCR beta CDR3 regions were amplified from the RNA transcripts. A first-round RT-PCR of the TCR CDR3 used the HTBI primer set with the Qiagen OneStep RT-PCR kit. The libraries were constructed in a second round of multiplex PCR and then size-selected and purified. Paired-end sequencing of the libraries was performed with 100 bp reads on an Illumina HiSeq2000. In the original analysis: SOAPnuke was used to process the raw data, with reads discarded if the reads contained adapters or uncalled bases, had a mean Phred below 15, or lacked an exact constant-primer or identifier match. High-quality paired reads were merged with COPE v1.2.5, and unique nucleotide sequences were defined as clonotypes. MiTCR v1.1 was used to align the clonotypes against IMGT TRBV, TRBD and TRBJ reference segments. Only V-J combinations with frequency above 0.0001, covering about 99% of repertoires, were analysed. A TCS score was defined as the ratio of F50 (clonal expansion) to E x V (chaos), with BLOSUM62-based TCRdist applied between CDR3 peptides within each V-J. Welch's t-statistics and random forest reduced around 550 V-J features to 10 to 15, which were used in a naive Bayes classifier (R e1071). TCRdb's own reprocessing of the public reads used fastp at Q25 and MiXCR and kept productive beta chains. Under each unique CDR3 protein, matching rows form one entry showing the most common genes and DNA. What appears here as the V and J calls and clone size reflects TCRdb's work, not the paper's. Recorded for this sample are hundreds of thousands of distinct CDR3 sequences; about 19% of them occurred a single time. The ten top clones hold about a sixth of the sample.

The clonotype was recovered from a woman between 45 and 60 years old with Graves' hyperthyroidism that later progressed to Graves' ophthalmopathy. Sequencing was carried out using blood. This sequence uses TRBV27 and TRBJ1-1; the D gene cannot be resolved reliably. The CDR3 region has the sequence CASIHSGPPNTEAFF. The nucleotide sequence is given as TGTGCCAGCATACACTCGGGCCCACCTAACACTGAAGCTTTCTTT.